This T cell receptor (beta chain) emerged from a study of response to subunit inactivated influenza vaccine. Germline CDR1 and CDR2: DFQATT and SNEGSKA (reference sequence). Trimming shortened V by 4 bases and J by 7 bases, and 11 bases separated the two germline ends. The CDR3 has 13 residues. A single record per CDR3 protein comes from TCRdb applying MiXCR to the RT-PCR reads. Here the sample spans about 540,000 distinct CDR3 sequences, roughly 25% being singletons. These records were also assigned to another study, of T cells expressing NK-cell markers. This second report adds: What made the TCR beta cDNA was 5'RACE template switching with UMIs. Only alpha-beta TCR T cells were sorted in several experiments, using an anti-gamma-delta TCR antibody. Among CD8+ T cells from over 5 donors, dominant NKG2C+ clonotypes accounted for about 1.0-7.0%.

This sample comprised CD4+ T cells sorted from PBMCs, obtained about 12 days after vaccination. The chain employs TRBV20-1 and TRBJ1-6; D is unclear. This sequence originates from a man aged 50 or older who received an inactivated influenza vaccine. For the CDR3, the DNA is TGCAGTGCTAAGGCCGTCCTAAATTCACCCCTCCACTTT. This codes for CSAKAVLNSPLHF.